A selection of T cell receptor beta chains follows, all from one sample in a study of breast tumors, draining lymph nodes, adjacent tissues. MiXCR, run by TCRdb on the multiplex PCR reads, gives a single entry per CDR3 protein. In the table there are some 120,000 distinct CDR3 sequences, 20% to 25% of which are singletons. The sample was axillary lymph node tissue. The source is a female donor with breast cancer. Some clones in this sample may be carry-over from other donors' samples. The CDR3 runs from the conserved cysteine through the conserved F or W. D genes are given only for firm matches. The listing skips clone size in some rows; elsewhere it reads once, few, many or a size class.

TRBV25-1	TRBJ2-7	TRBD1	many	CASSETGTGSSYEQYF	TGTGCCAGCAGTGAAACGGGGACAGGGAGCTCCTACGAGCAGTACTTC
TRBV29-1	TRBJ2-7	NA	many	CSVQIQGNEQYF	TGCAGCGTTCAGATACAGGGAAACGAGCAGTACTTC
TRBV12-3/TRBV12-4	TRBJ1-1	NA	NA	CASSFKGSTEAFF	TGTGCCAGCAGTTTCAAGGGCAGCACTGAAGCTTTCTTT
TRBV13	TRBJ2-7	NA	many	CASSPPGAPYEQYF	TGTGCCAGCAGCCCCCCCGGGGCCCCCTACGAGCAGTACTTC
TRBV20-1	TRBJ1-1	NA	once	CSARDEGTLNTEAFF	TGCAGTGCTAGAGATGAAGGCACGTTGAACACTGAAGCTTTCTTT
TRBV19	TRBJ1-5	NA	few	CASTPGGALHYQPQHF	TGTGCCAGTACCCCGGGGGGGGCCTTACACTATCAGCCCCAGCATTTT
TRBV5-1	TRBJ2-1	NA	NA	CASSYLTRSSYNEQFF	TGCGCCAGCAGCTACCTCACCCGGAGCTCCTACAATGAGCAGTTCTTC
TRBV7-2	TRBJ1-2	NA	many	CASSLMGFGELNGYTF	TGTGCCAGCAGTTTAATGGGATTTGGAGAGTTGAATGGCTACACCTTC
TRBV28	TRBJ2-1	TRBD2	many	CASSLALAGDYEQFF	TGTGCCAGCAGTTTGGCACTAGCGGGAGATTATGAGCAGTTCTTC
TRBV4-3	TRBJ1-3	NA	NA	CASSVRFGGRTGNTIYF	TGCGCCAGCAGCGTCCGTTTCGGGGGTAGGACTGGAAACACCATATATTTT
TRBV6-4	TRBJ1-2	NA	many	CASSPGVGYTF	TGTGCCAGCAGTCCAGGGGTTGGCTACACCTTC
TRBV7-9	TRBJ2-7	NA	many	CASSLDKYEQYF	TGTGCCAGCAGCTTAGACAAATACGAGCAGTACTTC
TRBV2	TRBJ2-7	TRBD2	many	CASAISLAGTYEQYF	TGTGCCAGCGCGATATCCCTAGCGGGCACCTACGAGCAGTACTTC
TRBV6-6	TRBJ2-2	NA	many	CASSTGTANTGELFF	TGTGCCAGCAGCACCGGGACGGCAAACACCGGGGAGCTGTTTTTT
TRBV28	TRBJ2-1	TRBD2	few	CASSFSGSLNEQFF	TGTGCCAGCAGTTTTAGCGGGAGTCTCAATGAGCAGTTCTTC
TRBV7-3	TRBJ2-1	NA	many	CASSLTGNNEQFF	TGTGCCAGCAGCTTAACGGGGAACAATGAGCAGTTCTTC
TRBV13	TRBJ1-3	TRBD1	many	CASSLGGTGENTIYF	TGTGCCAGCAGCTTAGGGGGGACAGGGGAAAACACCATATATTTT
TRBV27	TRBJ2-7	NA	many	CASSHRFGYGQYF	TGTGCCAGCAGCCATCGGTTTGGGTACGGGCAGTACTTC
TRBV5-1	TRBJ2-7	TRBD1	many	CASSLRSTGGAYEQYF	TGCGCCAGCAGCTTGCGCTCAACAGGGGGCGCGTACGAGCAGTACTTC
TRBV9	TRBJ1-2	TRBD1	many	CASSERDRGELSGYTF	TGTGCCAGCAGCGAGAGGGACAGGGGCGAATTAAGCGGCTACACCTTC
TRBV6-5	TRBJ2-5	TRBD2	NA	CASSYWGLAGAGGRETQYF	TGTGCCAGCAGTTACTGGGGTCTAGCGGGGGCGGGAGGCCGGGAGACCCAGTACTTC
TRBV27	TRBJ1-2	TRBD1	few	CASSSETGIGYGYTF	TGTGCCAGCAGTTCAGAGACAGGGATAGGCTATGGCTACACCTTC
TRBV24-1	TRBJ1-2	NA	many	CATSDSDRREGYTF	TGTGCCACCAGTGACTCTGATCGGAGGGAAGGCTACACCTTC
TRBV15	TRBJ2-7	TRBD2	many	CATSRDPSTSGFTYEQYF	TGTGCCACCAGCAGAGATCCTTCGACTAGCGGATTCACCTACGAGCAGTACTTC
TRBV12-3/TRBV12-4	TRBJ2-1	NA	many	CASSLTREQFF	TGTGCCAGCAGTTTAACGAGAGAGCAGTTCTTC
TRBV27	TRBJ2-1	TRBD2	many	CASSSRLANFGNEQFF	TGTGCCAGCAGTTCCCGACTAGCTAATTTCGGGAATGAGCAGTTCTTC
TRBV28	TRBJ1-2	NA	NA	CASSGQIRVGGYTF	TGTGCCAGCAGTGGCCAGATCAGGGTTGGTGGCTACACCTTC
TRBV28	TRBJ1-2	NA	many	CASSLWEGYTF	TGTGCCAGCAGTTTATGGGAGGGCTACACCTTC
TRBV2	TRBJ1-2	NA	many	CASSEVGTRYGYTF	TGTGCCAGCAGTGAAGTGGGGACACGATATGGCTACACCTTC
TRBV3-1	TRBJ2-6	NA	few	CASSQKGSGANVLTF	TGTGCCAGCAGCCAAAAGGGCTCTGGGGCCAACGTCCTGACTTTC
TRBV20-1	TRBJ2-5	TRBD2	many	CSARGSPETQYF	TGCAGTGCTCGCGGGAGTCCAGAGACCCAGTACTTC
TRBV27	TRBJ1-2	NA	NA	CASSPTGSLSGCTF	TGTGCCAGCAGTCCGACAGGCTCTCTTTCTGGCTGCACCTTC
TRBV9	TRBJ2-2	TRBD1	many	CASSTTGDNTGELFF	TGTGCCAGCAGCACGACAGGGGATAACACCGGGGAGCTGTTTTTT
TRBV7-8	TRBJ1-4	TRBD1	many	CASSLNDRGYEKLFF	TGTGCCAGCAGCTTAAACGACAGGGGGTATGAAAAACTGTTTTTT
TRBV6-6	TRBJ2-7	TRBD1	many	CASSYSTGGTMGEQYF	TGTGCCAGCAGTTATTCCACAGGGGGCACGATGGGGGAGCAGTACTTC
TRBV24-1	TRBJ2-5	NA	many	CATSDLPGPQETQYF	TGTGCCACCAGTGATTTGCCCGGGCCCCAAGAGACCCAGTACTTC
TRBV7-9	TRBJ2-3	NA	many	CASSTPITTPGTPLQMDTQYF	TGTGCCAGCAGCACACCGATTACGACCCCCGGGACCCCACTTCAGATGGATACGCAGTATTTT
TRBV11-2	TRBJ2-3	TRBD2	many	CASSIGGLAGGADTQYF	TGTGCCAGCAGCATCGGGGGACTAGCGGGAGGGGCAGATACGCAGTATTTT
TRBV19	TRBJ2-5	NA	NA	CASTFGDRKETQYF	TGTGCCAGTACGTTCGGAGACCGGAAAGAGACCCAGTACTTC
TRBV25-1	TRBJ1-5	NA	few	CASSGTPVGTQHF	TGTGCCAGCAGTGGGACCCCCGTGGGGACCCAGCATTTT
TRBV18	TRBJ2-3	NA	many	CASSPRRGQNTDTQYF	TGTGCCAGCTCACCCAGACGGGGGCAGAACACAGATACGCAGTATTTT
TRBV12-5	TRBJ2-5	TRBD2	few	CASGLAGLAGQETQYF	TGTGCTAGTGGTTTGGCGGGACTAGCGGGTCAAGAGACCCAGTACTTC
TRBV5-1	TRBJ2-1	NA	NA	CASSLEGGEQFF	TGCGCCAGCAGCTTGGAGGGAGGTGAGCAGTTCTTC
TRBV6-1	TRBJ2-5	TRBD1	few	CASRMSGTAKETQYF	TGTGCCAGCAGAATGAGTGGGACAGCTAAAGAGACCCAGTACTTC